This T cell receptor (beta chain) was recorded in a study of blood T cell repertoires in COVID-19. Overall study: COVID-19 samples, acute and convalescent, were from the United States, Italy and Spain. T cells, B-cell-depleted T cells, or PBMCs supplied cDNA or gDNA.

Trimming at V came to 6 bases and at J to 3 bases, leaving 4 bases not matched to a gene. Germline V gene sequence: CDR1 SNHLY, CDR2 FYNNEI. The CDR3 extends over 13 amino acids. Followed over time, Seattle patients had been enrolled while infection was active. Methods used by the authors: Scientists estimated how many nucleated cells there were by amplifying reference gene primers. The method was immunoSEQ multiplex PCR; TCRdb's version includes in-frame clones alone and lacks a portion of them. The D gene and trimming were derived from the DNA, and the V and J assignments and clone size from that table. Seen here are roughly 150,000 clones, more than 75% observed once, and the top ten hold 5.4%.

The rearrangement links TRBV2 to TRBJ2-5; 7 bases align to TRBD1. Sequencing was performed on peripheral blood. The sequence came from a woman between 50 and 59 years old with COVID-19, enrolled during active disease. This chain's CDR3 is CASRETGKETQYF. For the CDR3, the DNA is TGTGCCAGCAGGGAGACAGGGAAAGAGACCCAGTACTTC.